Presented here are 26 T cell receptor beta chains from one specimen sequenced in a study of cytomegalovirus exposure and HLA in healthy donors (dated by TCRdb to the late 2010s). Libraries came from the immunoSEQ multiplex PCR assay. For the multiplex PCR, a mixture combining 60 forward primers for TCR Vbeta segments and 13 reverse primers for TCR Jbeta segments was used. Held by TCRdb, this immuneACCESS table contains in-frame sequences only and omits some clones. Under half of the omission traces to an unresolved V gene where checked; the cause of the rest is unknown. The sample data list under 100,000 clones, and about 70% of these were observed just once. Together, the top ten hold approximately 9.2% of the sample. The sample comprised PBMCs. These receptors were obtained from a human donor in good health.

The V gene is TRBV13, the J gene TRBJ2-7; D is perhaps TRBD1 (6 bases). The CDR3 runs 14 residues. V was trimmed by 7 bases and J by 5 bases, leaving 18 bases between them. Germline CDR1 reads PRHDT; CDR2 reads FYEKMQ (reference sequence). This CDR3 reads CASTLGARVNEQYF. The CDR3 nucleotides are TGTGCCAGCACTTTGGGGGCCAGGGTGAACGAGCAGTACTTC.

This sequence joins TRBV29-1 and TRBJ2-6, with D perhaps matching TRBD1 (5 bases). The germline gives CDR1 SQVTM, CDR2 ANQGSEA. The CDR3 has 13 amino acids. The V end was cut by 4 bases, the J end by 8 bases, with 12 bases between. The CDR3: CSVGSTVTNVLTF. CDR3 in DNA: TGCAGCGTTGGGTCGACAGTTACCAACGTCCTGACTTTC.

This sequence joins TRBV2 and TRBJ1-2; maybe TRBD1 (6 bases). The CDR3 is 13 residues long. V was clipped by 11 bases and J by 2 bases, with 15 bases between them. Germline V gene sequence: CDR1 SNHLY, CDR2 FYNNEI. In nucleotides, the CDR3 is TGTGCCTGCCCCGTGCAGGGGAACTATGGCTACACCTTC. Residues: CACPVQGNYGYTF.

This rearrangement joins TRBV21-1 to TRBJ1-1; the DNA was not compared with TRBD1, the D call given in the table. TRBV21-1 is shown as a pseudogene. CDR3 size: 13 residues. The CDR3 DNA is TGTGCCAGCAGCACCAAGACGACAGGGCATGCTTTCTTT. Its translation: CASSTKTTGHAFF.

This clone was seen just once. At one boundary the junction diverges from the germline segment, which might be a read error. The DNA for the CDR3 is TGTTCCAGCAGCCCCCACCTGACAGGGGAACAAGAGACCCAGTACTTC. Its protein is CSSSPHLTGEQETQYF. The chain recombines TRBV7-9 with TRBJ2-5, with TRBD1 matching 8 bases. The CDR3 extends over 16 amino acids. Germline CDR1 SEHNR, CDR2 FQNEAQ (reference sequence).

This clone was counted only a few times. Here the CDR3 DNA reads TGTGCCAGTAAAGGACAGGGGGCATGGCAGCCCCAGCATTTT. Amino acid sequence: CASKGQGAWQPQHF. V and J are TRBV19 and TRBJ1-5; TRBD1 matches 11 bases. The CDR3 covers 14 residues. Per germline, CDR1 LNHDA and CDR2 SQIVND (reference sequence). The J segment lost 7 bases and the V segment lost 7 bases, leaving 6 bases of the junction unmatched.

The V and J genes are TRBV11-3 and TRBJ2-1; 9 nucleotides agree with TRBD2. This CDR3 is built from 14 residues. CDR1 is SGHNT and CDR2 is YENEEA in the germline V gene. Losses at the gene ends were 4 bases for V and 7 bases for J; bases not matched to a gene: 5. The CDR3 is CASSSPGLANEQFF. The CDR3 DNA reads as TGTGCCAGCAGCTCGCCGGGACTAGCAAATGAGCAGTTCTTC.

A single count supports this clone. The J gene is TRBJ1-3, the V gene TRBV13; 7 positions match TRBD1. CDR1 and CDR2 (germline): PRHDT, FYEKMQ (reference sequence). V gave up 5 bases and J gave up 0 bases; unmatched junction bases: 13. The CDR3 contains 18 residues. The CDR3: CASSRVPLQGDSGNTIYF. CDR3 nucleotides: TGTGCCAGCAGCCGCGTGCCCCTGCAGGGGGACTCTGGAAACACCATATATTTT.

J is TRBJ2-5 and V is TRBV11-2, with D possibly being TRBD1 (5 bases). CDR1 and CDR2 from the germline V gene are SGHAT and FQNNGV. V was trimmed by 5 bases and J by 9 bases, leaving 16 bases between them. This CDR3 region has 13 residues. The CDR3 region has the DNA TGTGCCAGCAGCCCCGTTGGACGCAGGGCCCAGTACTTC. Translated, it gives CASSPVGRRAQYF.

This sequence joins TRBV2 and TRBJ2-5; 10 positions match TRBD1. CDR3 length equals 14 residues. Germline CDR1 reads SNHLY; CDR2 reads FYNNEI. Losses at the gene ends were 2 bases for V and 11 bases for J; bases not matched to a gene: 8. Written as DNA, the CDR3 is TGTGCCAGCAGTGAACTCAGGACAGGGGGAGAGCAGTACTTC. Residues: CASSELRTGGEQYF.

The chain uses TRBV7-2 and TRBJ2-3; D is ambiguous. Germline V lookup: CDR1 SGHTA, CDR2 FQGNSA. Trimming left V 5 bases short and J 2 bases short, with 8 bases between. The CDR3 is 13 amino acids. CDR3 sequence (DNA): TGTGCCAGCAGCCTAATCATCACAGATACGCAGTATTTT. It codes for CASSLIITDTQYF. Variable domain in full (rest from reference TRBV7-2 and TRBJ2-3): GAGVSQSPSNKVTEKGKDVELRCDPISGHTALYWYRQSLGQGLEFLIYFQGNSAPDKSGLPSDRFSAERTGGSVSTLTIQRTQQEDSAVYLCASSLIITDTQYFGPGTRLTVL.

The V and J genes are TRBV27 and TRBJ1-2; perhaps TRBD1 as D (5 bases). This CDR3 comprises 13 residues. Germline V gene data show CDR1 as MNHEY and CDR2 as SMNVEV (reference sequence). V dropped 2 bases and J dropped 6 bases, with 10 bases sitting between them. The CDR3 DNA reads as TGTGCCAGCAGTTTAATGGCAGGGAATGGCTACACCTTC. Translation: CASSLMAGNGYTF.

This clone occurred a few times. The chain uses TRBV7-2 and TRBJ2-7; TRBD1 might be the D (6 bases). The germline V and J ends were trimmed by 5 bases and 0 bases, with 20 bases remaining between them. There are 17 residues in the CDR3. Germline CDR1 reads SGHTA; CDR2 reads FQGNSA. The CDR3 region has the DNA TGTGCCAGCAGCCCCCATGGAGACAGGCCACCCTCCTACGAGCAGTACTTC. It is translated as CASSPHGDRPPSYEQYF.

The chain joins TRBV2 to TRBJ1-2; 9 nucleotides line up with TRBD1. Germline V lookup: CDR1 SNHLY, CDR2 FYNNEI. V dropped 6 bases and J dropped 4; count of bases not matched to a gene: 6. CDR3 length equals 14 residues. CDR3 in DNA: TGTGCCAGCAGGGGGACAGGGACGCGCTATGGCTACACCTTC. Its translation: CASRGTGTRYGYTF.

The gene calls are TRBV6-5 and TRBJ1-1; D not certain. The CDR3 sequence is 12 residues long. Germline values: CDR1 MNHEY, CDR2 SVGAGI. The germline V and J ends were trimmed by 3 bases and 1 base, with 3 bases remaining between them. The CDR3 DNA is TGTGCCAGCAGTTATAAGAACACTGAAGCTTTCTTT. It codes for CASSYKNTEAFF.

Only one count was recorded for this clone. The gene calls are TRBV4-2 and TRBJ1-3, with D maybe TRBD1 (5 bases). The germline V gene encodes CDR1 LGHNA and CDR2 YNFKEQ. CDR3 length: 16 amino acids. Trimming took 0 bases from V and 2 from J, leaving 11 bases between them. CDR3 sequence: CASSQDAQGPGNTIYF. The CDR3 nucleotides read TGTGCCAGCAGCCAAGACGCCCAGGGCCCTGGAAACACCATATATTTT.

DNA for the CDR3: TGTGCCAGCAGTCTAATGGCGGGGACTGAAGCTTTCTTT. The encoded protein is CASSLMAGTEAFF. J is TRBJ1-1 and V is TRBV11-2; D remains unclear. V lost 6 bases, J lost 5 bases, and 13 bases lay in between. There are 13 residues in the CDR3. CDR1 SGHAT and CDR2 FQNNGV come from the germline V gene.

The J gene is TRBJ1-5, the V gene TRBV4-2; D perhaps matches TRBD1 (6 bases). Germline assignment: CDR1 LGHNA and CDR2 YNFKEQ. Trimming pared 4 bases from V and 0 bases from J, leaving 19 bases between. This CDR3 is built from 18 residues. The CDR3 is CASSPGPGGQYSNQPQHF. The CDR3 bases are TGTGCCAGCAGCCCCGGGCCGGGGGGCCAATATAGCAATCAGCCCCAGCATTTT.

The table lists this clone with a few counts. V gene TRBV5-1 combines with J gene TRBJ2-2; weak D call: TRBD1 (8 bases). The length of the CDR3 is 15 residues. CDR1 and CDR2 (germline): SGHRS, YFSETQ. V was clipped by 2 bases and J by 5 bases, with 13 bases between them. The CDR3 loop reads CASSLAGQATGELFF. CDR3 nucleotides: TGCGCCAGCAGCTTAGCGGGACAGGCAACCGGGGAGCTGTTTTTT.

This clone was found a few times. One junction end does not reproduce the germline sequence, and a read error may be involved. V is TRBV7-9 and J is TRBJ1-4, with a possible D match to TRBD1 (6 bases). The CDR3 runs to 17 residues. Germline V CDR1 and CDR2: SEHNR, FQNEAQ (reference sequence). The CDR3 sequence: CSSSLGSVGQFNEKLFF. CDR3 nucleotide sequence: TGTTCCAGCAGCTTAGGGAGTGTTGGACAGTTTAATGAAAAACTGTTTTTT.

The gene calls are TRBV19 and TRBJ2-1, with TRBD2 identical over 10 bases. The germline CDR1 and CDR2 sequences are LNHDA and SQIVND (reference sequence). V shed 3 bases, J shed 13 bases, and the junction held 12 bases outside the gene matches. This CDR3 region has 15 residues. The CDR3 here is CASSMLAGVSGSQFF. The CDR3 nucleotides are TGTGCCAGTAGTATGCTAGCGGGAGTATCAGGAAGTCAGTTCTTC.

This clone was found many times. J is TRBJ2-7 and V is TRBV7-2; no firm D call. Germline V gene data show CDR1 as SGHTA and CDR2 as FQGNSA. V lost 1 base to trimming and J lost 3 bases, with 4 bases between them. This CDR3 has 12 amino acids. Here the CDR3 reads CASSLVVYEQYF. The CDR3 DNA reads TGTGCCAGCAGCTTAGTCGTCTACGAGCAGTACTTC.

The chain employs TRBV19 and TRBJ2-2; the D gene is possibly TRBD1 (6 bases). There are 13 residues in the CDR3. V lost 5 bases to trimming and J lost 7 bases, with 11 bases between them. Germline CDR1 reads LNHDA; CDR2 reads SQIVND (reference sequence). CDR3 region: CASSFRGDGELFF. The CDR3, as DNA: TGTGCCAGTAGTTTCAGGGGTGACGGGGAGCTGTTTTTT.

The genes are TRBV5-1 and TRBJ2-5, with 8 bases aligning to TRBD1. The CDR3 spans 13 residues. J lost 5 bases, V lost 4 bases, and 4 bases had no gene match. The germline V gene encodes CDR1 SGHRS and CDR2 YFSETQ. For the CDR3, the DNA is TGCGCCAGCAGCCAGACAGGGGTGGAGACCCAGTACTTC. It specifies CASSQTGVETQYF.

This rearrangement joins TRBV9 to TRBJ2-7; 10 bases line up with TRBD1. The germline CDR1 and CDR2 sequences are SGDLS and YYNGEE. CDR3 length: 15 amino acids. With V trimmed by 4 bases and J by 7 bases, 11 bases remained unmatched. Here the CDR3 reads CASSTSIGTGVEQYF. The CDR3 DNA follows: TGTGCCAGCAGCACATCCATTGGGACAGGGGTTGAGCAGTACTTC.

The genes are TRBV6-1 and TRBJ1-2, with 8 bases aligning to TRBD1. CDR3 length equals 17 residues. CDR1 is MNHNS, CDR2 SASEGT, per germline. Trimming cost V 4 bases and J 4 bases; bases outside gene matches: 14. The CDR3 DNA reads as TGTGCCAGCAGTGGAACAGACAGGGGAGGGTTTGCCTATGGCTACACCTTC. Translating gives CASSGTDRGGFAYGYTF.